This record covers a single TCR beta chain. Sequencing used immunoSEQ multiplex PCR; TCRdb keeps in-frame clones, though not all of them. The profile shows 200,000 or so clones, approximately 89% of them singletons. Individuals aged 18 to 89 years were recruited from roughly 23 US areas. Germline V gene data show CDR1 as LGHDT and CDR2 as YNNKEL (reference sequence). V trimming: 4 bases; J trimming: 4 bases; junction bases outside the gene matches: 3. The CDR3 is 13 amino acids. The data were obtained in a study of blood T cell repertoires in COVID-19. The wider study: Samples taken during acute and convalescent COVID-19 were collected in the United States, Italy and Spain. PBMCs, B-cell-depleted T cells, or T cells were the source of the cDNA or gDNA that made up the material.

What was sequenced was PBMCs or T cells enriched from blood (not recorded which). The TCR comes from a woman between 40 and 50 years old with acute COVID-19. The chain combines TRBV3-1 (or the pseudogene TRBV3-2) with TRBJ1-2; 7 bases line up with TRBD1. In DNA, the CDR3 is TGTGCCAGCAGCCCGGACAGGTCCTATGGCTACACCTTC. Its protein is CASSPDRSYGYTF.